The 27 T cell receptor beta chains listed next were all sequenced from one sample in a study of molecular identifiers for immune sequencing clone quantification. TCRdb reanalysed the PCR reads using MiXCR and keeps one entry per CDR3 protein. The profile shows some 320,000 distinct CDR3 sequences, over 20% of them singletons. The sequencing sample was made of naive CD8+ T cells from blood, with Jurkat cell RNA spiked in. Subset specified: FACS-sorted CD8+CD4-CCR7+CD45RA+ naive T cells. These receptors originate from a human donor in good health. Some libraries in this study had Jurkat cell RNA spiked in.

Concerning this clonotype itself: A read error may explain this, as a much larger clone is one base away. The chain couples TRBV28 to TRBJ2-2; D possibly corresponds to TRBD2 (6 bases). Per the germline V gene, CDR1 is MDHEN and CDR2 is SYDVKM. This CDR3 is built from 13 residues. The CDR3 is CATTGLGTGGLFF. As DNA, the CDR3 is TGTGCCACCACAGGTTTGGGCACCGGGGGGCTGTTTTTT.

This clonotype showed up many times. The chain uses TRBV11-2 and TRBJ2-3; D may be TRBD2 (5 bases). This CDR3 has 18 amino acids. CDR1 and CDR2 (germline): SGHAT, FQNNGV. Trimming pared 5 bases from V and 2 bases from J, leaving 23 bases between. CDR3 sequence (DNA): TGTGCCAGCAGCCGAACCACGGGGAGCCTGAGAGACACAGATACGCAGTATTTT. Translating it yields CASSRTTGSLRDTDTQYF.

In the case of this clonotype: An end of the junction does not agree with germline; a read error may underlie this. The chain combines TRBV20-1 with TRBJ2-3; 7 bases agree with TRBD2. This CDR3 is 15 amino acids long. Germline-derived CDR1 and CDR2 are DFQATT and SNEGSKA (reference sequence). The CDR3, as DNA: TGCAGTACTAGAGATTGGCGGGAGACGGTAGATACGCAGTATTTT. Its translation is CSTRDWRETVDTQYF.

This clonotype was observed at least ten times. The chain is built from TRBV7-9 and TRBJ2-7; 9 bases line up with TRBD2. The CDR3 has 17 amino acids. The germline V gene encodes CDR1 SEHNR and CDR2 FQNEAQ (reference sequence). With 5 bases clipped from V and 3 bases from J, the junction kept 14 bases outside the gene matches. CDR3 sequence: CASSITRGGGFDYEQYF. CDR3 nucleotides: TGTGCCAGCAGCATCACCCGCGGGGGGGGGTTTGACTACGAGCAGTACTTC.

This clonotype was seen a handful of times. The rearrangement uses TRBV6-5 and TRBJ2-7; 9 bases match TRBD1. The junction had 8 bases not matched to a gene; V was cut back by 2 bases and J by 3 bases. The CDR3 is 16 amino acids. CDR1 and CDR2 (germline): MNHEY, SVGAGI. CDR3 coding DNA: TGTGCCAGCAGTTACACACCGGGACAGGGAAACTACGAGCAGTACTTC. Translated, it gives CASSYTPGQGNYEQYF.

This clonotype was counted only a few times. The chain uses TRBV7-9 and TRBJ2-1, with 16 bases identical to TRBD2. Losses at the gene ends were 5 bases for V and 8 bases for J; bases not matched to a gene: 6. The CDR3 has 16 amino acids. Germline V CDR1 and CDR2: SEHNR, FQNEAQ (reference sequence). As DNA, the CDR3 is TGTGCCAGCAGCCAGGGACTAGCGGGAGGGAAGGATGAGCAGTTCTTC. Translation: CASSQGLAGGKDEQFF. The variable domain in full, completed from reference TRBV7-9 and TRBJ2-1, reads DTGVSQNPRHKITKRGQNVTFRCDPISEHNRLYWYRQTLGQGPEFLTYFQNEAQLEKSRLLSDRFSAERPKGSFSTLEIQRTEQGDSAMYLCASSQGLAGGKDEQFFGPGTRLTVL.

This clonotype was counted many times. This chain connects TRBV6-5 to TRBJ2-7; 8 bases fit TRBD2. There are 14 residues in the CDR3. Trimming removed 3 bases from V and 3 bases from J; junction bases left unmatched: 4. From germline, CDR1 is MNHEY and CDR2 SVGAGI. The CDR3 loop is CASSYGAGGYEQYF. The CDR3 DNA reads TGTGCCAGCAGTTATGGGGCGGGGGGCTACGAGCAGTACTTC.

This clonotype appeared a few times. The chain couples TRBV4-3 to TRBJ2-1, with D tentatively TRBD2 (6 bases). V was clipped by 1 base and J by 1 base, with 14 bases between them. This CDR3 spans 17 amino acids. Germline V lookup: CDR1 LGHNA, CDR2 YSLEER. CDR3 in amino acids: CASSQVVPGLSYNEQFF. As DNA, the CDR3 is TGCGCCAGCAGCCAAGTCGTCCCGGGACTGTCCTACAATGAGCAGTTCTTC.

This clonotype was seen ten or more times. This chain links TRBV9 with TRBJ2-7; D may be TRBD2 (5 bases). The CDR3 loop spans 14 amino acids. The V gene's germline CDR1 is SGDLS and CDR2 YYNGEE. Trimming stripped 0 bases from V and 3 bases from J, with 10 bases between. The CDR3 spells CASSVGTEDYEQYF. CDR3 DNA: TGTGCCAGCAGCGTAGGGACGGAGGACTACGAGCAGTACTTC.

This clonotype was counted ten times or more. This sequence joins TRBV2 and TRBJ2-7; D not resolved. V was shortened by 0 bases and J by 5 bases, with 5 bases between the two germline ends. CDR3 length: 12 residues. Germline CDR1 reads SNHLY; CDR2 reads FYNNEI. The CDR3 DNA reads TGTGCCAGCAGTGAAGCGGGTGACGAGCAGTACTTC. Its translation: CASSEAGDEQYF.

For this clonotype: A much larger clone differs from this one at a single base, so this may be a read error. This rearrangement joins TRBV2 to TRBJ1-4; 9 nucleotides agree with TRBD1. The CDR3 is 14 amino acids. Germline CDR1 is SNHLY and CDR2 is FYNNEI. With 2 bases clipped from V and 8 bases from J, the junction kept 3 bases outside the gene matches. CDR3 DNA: TGTGCCAGCAGTGAATGGGACAGGGTCGAAAAACTGTTTTTT. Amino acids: CASSEWDRVEKLFF. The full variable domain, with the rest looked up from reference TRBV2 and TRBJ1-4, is EPEVTQTPSHQVTQMGQEVILRCVPISNHLYFYWYRQILGQKVEFLVSFYNNEISEKSEIFDDQFSVERPDGSNFTLKIRSTKLEDSAMYFCASSEWDRVEKLFFGSGTQLSVL.

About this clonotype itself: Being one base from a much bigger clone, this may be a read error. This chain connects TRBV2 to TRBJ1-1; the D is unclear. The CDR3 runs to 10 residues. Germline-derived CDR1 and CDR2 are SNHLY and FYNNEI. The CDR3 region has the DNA TGTGCCAGCATTATCACTGAAACTTTCTTT. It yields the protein CASIITETFF.

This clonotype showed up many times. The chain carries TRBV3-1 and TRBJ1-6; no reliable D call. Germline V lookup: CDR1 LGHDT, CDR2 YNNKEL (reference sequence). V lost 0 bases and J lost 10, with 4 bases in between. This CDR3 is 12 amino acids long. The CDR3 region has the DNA TGTGCCAGCAGCCAAGATTTATCACCCCTCCACTTT. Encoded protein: CASSQDLSPLHF. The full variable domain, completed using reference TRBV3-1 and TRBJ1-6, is DTAVSQTPKYLVTQMGNDKSIKCEQNLGHDTMYWYKQDSKKFLKIMFSYNNKELIINETVPNRFSPKSPDKAHLNLHINSLELGDSAVYFCASSQDLSPLHFGNGTRLTVT.

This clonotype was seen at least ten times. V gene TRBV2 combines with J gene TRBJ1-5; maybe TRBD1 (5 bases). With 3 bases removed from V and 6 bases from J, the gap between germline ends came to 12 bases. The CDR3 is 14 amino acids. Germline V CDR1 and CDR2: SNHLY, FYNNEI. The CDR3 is CASSDGGRGQPQHF. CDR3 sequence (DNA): TGTGCCAGCAGTGATGGGGGTAGGGGTCAGCCCCAGCATTTT. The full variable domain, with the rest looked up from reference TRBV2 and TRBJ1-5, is EPEVTQTPSHQVTQMGQEVILRCVPISNHLYFYWYRQILGQKVEFLVSFYNNEISEKSEIFDDQFSVERPDGSNFTLKIRSTKLEDSAMYFCASSDGGRGQPQHFGDGTRLSIL.

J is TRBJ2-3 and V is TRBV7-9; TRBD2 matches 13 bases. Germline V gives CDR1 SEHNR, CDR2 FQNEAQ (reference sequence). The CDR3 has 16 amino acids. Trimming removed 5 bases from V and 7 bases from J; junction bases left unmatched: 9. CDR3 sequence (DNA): TGTGCCAGCAGCCCAAGGACTAGCGGGAGTTTATATACGCAGTATTTT. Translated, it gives CASSPRTSGSLYTQYF.

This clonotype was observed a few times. CDR3 region: CASGLRGVADTQYF. In DNA, the CDR3 is TGTGCCAGCGGACTGAGGGGGGTAGCAGATACGCAGTATTTT. The chain recombines TRBV28 with TRBJ2-3, with D tentatively TRBD1 or TRBD2 (6 bases each). Germline CDR1 MDHEN, CDR2 SYDVKM. V was pared by 8 bases and J by 4 bases, with 16 bases between. This CDR3 is built from 14 residues.

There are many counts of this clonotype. As DNA, the CDR3 is TGTGCCAGCAGCGTAGAGGGGGGTGTCGGGGAGCTGTTTTTT. Translation gives CASSVEGGVGELFF. The chain is built from TRBV9 and TRBJ2-2; D might be TRBD1 or TRBD2, each matching 6 bases. V shed 0 bases and J shed 7 bases, with 10 bases lying between them. This CDR3 has 14 residues. Germline assignment: CDR1 SGDLS and CDR2 YYNGEE.

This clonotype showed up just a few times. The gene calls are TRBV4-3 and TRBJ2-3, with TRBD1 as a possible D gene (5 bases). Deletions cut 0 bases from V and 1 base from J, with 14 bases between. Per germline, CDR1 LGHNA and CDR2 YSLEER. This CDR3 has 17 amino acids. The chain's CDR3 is CASSQDSDRWGTDTQYF. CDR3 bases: TGCGCCAGCAGCCAAGATTCTGACAGATGGGGCACAGATACGCAGTATTTT.

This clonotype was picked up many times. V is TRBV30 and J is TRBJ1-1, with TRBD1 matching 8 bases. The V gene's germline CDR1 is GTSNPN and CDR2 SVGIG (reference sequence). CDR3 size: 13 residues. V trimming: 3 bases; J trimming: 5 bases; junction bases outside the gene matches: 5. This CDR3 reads CAWRDRGNTEAFF. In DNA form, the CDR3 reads TGTGCCTGGAGAGACAGGGGTAATACTGAAGCTTTCTTT.

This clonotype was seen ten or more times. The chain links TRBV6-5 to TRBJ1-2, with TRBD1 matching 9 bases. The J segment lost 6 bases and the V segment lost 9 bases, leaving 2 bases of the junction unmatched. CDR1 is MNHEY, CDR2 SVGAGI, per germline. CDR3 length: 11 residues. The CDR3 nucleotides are TGTGCCAGGGGACAGGGAAATGGCTACACCTTC. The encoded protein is CARGQGNGYTF.

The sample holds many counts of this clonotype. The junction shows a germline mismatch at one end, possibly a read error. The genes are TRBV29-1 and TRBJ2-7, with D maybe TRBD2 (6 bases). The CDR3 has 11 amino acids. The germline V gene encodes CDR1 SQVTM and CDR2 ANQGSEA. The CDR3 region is CSAEIRGEQYF. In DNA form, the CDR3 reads TGCAGCGCTGAAATTCGGGGGGAGCAGTACTTC.

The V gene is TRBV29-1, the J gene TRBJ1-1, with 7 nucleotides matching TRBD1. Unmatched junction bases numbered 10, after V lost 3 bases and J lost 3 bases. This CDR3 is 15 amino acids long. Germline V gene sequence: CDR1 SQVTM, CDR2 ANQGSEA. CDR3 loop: CSVDGGQWMDTEAFF. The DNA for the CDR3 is TGCAGCGTTGATGGGGGACAGTGGATGGACACTGAAGCTTTCTTT.

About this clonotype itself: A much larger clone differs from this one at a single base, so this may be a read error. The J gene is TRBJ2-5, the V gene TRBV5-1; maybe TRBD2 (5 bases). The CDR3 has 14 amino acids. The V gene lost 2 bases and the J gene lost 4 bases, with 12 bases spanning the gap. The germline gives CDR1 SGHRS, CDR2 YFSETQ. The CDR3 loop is CASSFWTGLETQYF. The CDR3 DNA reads TGCGCCAGCAGCTTTTGGACTGGCCTAGAGACCCAGTACTTC.

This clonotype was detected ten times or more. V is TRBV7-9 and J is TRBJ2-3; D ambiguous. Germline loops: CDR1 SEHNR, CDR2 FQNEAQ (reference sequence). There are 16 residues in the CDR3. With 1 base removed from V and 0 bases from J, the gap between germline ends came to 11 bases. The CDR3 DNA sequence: TGTGCCAGCAGCTTAGGTTGGTCGGGCAGCACAGATACGCAGTATTTT. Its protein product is CASSLGWSGSTDTQYF. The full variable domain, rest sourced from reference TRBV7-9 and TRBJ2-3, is DTGVSQNPRHKITKRGQNVTFRCDPISEHNRLYWYRQTLGQGPEFLTYFQNEAQLEKSRLLSDRFSAERPKGSFSTLEIQRTEQGDSAMYLCASSLGWSGSTDTQYFGPGTRLTVL.

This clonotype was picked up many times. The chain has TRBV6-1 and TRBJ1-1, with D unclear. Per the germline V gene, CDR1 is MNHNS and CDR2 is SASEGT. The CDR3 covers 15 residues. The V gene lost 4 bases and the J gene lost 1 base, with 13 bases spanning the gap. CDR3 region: CASSATGPANTEAFF. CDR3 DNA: TGTGCCAGCAGTGCCACCGGACCAGCGAACACTGAAGCTTTCTTT.

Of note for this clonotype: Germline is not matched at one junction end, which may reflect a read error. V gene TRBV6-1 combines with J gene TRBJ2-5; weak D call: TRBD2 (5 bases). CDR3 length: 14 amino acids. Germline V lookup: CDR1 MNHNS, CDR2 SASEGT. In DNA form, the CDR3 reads TGTGCCAACAGTGAATTGGTCGGGGTCAAGACCCAGTACTTC. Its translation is CANSELVGVKTQYF.

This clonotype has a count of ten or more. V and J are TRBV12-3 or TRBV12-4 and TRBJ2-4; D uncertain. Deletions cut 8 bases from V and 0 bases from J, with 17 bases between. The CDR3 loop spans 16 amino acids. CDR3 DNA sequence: TGTGCCAGCCAATCATCAACGGAGCTAGCCAAAAACATTCAGTACTTC. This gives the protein CASQSSTELAKNIQYF.